This is a list of T cell receptor beta chains from one sample in a study of human T cells and chemical hapten exposure. Each CDR3 protein gets one entry after TCRdb re-called the RACE reads with MiXCR. The sample holds tens of thousands of distinct CDR3 sequences; about 10% are singletons and the top ten take under 2%. The source was whole blood, collected in connection with sensitization to the hapten diphenylcyclopropenone (DPC). The receptors were gathered from a woman aged 45-59 years with alopecia areata. Some clones in this sample may be carry-over from other donors' samples. CDR3s include the opening cysteine and the closing phenylalanine or tryptophan. Each record gives: J gene, V gene, CDR3 protein.

j_gene: TRBJ2-7; v_gene: TRBV3-1; CDR3aa: CASSQASVTTYEQYF
j_gene: TRBJ2-3; v_gene: TRBV11-2; CDR3aa: CASSLNGYPDTQYF
j_gene: TRBJ1-3; v_gene: TRBV28; CDR3aa: CASIPSGGFSRRGEENTIYF
j_gene: TRBJ1-2; v_gene: TRBV12-3/TRBV12-4; CDR3aa: CASSSPWGYYGYTF
j_gene: TRBJ1-5; v_gene: TRBV6-2/TRBV6-3; CDR3aa: CASSYPNWDRRQPQHF
j_gene: TRBJ1-3; v_gene: TRBV5-4; CDR3aa: CASSLGDSSGNTIYF
j_gene: TRBJ1-2; v_gene: TRBV12-3/TRBV12-4; CDR3aa: CASTEGPNYGYTF
j_gene: TRBJ1-1; v_gene: TRBV4-3; CDR3aa: CASSQDRDTEAFF
j_gene: TRBJ1-4; v_gene: TRBV5-1; CDR3aa: CASSIGQRNEKLFF
j_gene: TRBJ2-7; v_gene: TRBV29-1; CDR3aa: CSVEARTDEQYF
j_gene: TRBJ1-2; v_gene: TRBV4-1; CDR3aa: CASSPQGPANYGYTF
j_gene: TRBJ2-7; v_gene: TRBV29-1; CDR3aa: CSVEGQTYEQYF
j_gene: TRBJ2-2; v_gene: TRBV14; CDR3aa: CASSQDRGWELFF
j_gene: TRBJ2-3; v_gene: TRBV11-3; CDR3aa: CASSLHGGSTDTQYF
j_gene: TRBJ2-2; v_gene: TRBV12-3/TRBV12-4; CDR3aa: CASSLDRGSGLGTGELFF
j_gene: TRBJ1-6; v_gene: TRBV20-1; CDR3aa: CSVSSSALHF
j_gene: TRBJ1-5; v_gene: TRBV6-1; CDR3aa: CASSEWMGTGDQPQHF
j_gene: TRBJ2-3; v_gene: TRBV28; CDR3aa: CASRAGSADTQYF
j_gene: TRBJ1-4; v_gene: TRBV6-5; CDR3aa: CASSRTDGGNEKLFF
j_gene: TRBJ2-3; v_gene: TRBV6-2/TRBV6-3; CDR3aa: CASSYKGDTQYF
j_gene: TRBJ1-1; v_gene: TRBV3-1; CDR3aa: CASSSVGGMNTEAFF
j_gene: TRBJ2-2; v_gene: TRBV18; CDR3aa: CASSPTDSTGELFF
j_gene: TRBJ1-1; v_gene: TRBV12-5; CDR3aa: CASGLSNRAEAFF
j_gene: TRBJ1-2; v_gene: TRBV6-6; CDR3aa: CATAGRGYGYTF